This entry lists 19 T cell receptor beta chains sequenced from one sample in a study of sequential checkpoint blockade in melanoma. Noted treatment: randomized to nivolumab then ipilimumab (arm A) or the reverse (arm B). Profiling relied on immunoSEQ multiplex PCR, and the TCRdb table lists in-frame clones only, not all of them. In the table there are fewer than 14,000 clones, around 74% of which are singletons. The sequencing here drew on CD8+ T cells sorted from blood (inferred from file names), taken from a patient given nivolumab and ipilimumab in sequence. Source of these receptors: a human donor with melanoma.

J is TRBJ2-2 and V is TRBV4-3, with D perhaps matching TRBD2 (5 bases). Germline lookup yields CDR1 LGHNA and CDR2 YSLEER. V lost 4 bases and J lost 6, with 15 bases in between. This CDR3 region has 15 residues. The CDR3 here is CASSPTAGFAGELFF. CDR3 DNA: TGCGCCAGCAGCCCCACCGCGGGTTTCGCCGGGGAGCTGTTTTTT.

The table lists this clone with a count of one. The chain couples TRBV6-1 to TRBJ1-1, with D unresolved. The ends were cut back, 3 bases at V and 1 base at J, with 12 bases in the middle. The CDR3 totals 15 residues. Germline-derived CDR1 and CDR2 are MNHNS and SASEGT. The CDR3 DNA follows: TGTGCCAGCAGTGATCTTCAGCCAGGGAACACTGAAGCTTTCTTT. This codes for CASSDLQPGNTEAFF.

J is TRBJ2-7 and V is TRBV6-5, with TRBD1 matching 7 bases. Per the germline V gene, CDR1 is MNHEY and CDR2 is SVGAGI. The length of the CDR3 is 16 residues. The ends lost 2 bases at V and 0 bases at J; junction bases unmatched: 7. This chain's CDR3 is CASSYGGTDNSYEQYF. The CDR3 region has the DNA TGTGCCAGCAGTTACGGTGGGACAGACAACTCCTACGAGCAGTACTTC.

The J gene is TRBJ2-2, the V gene TRBV30, with D perhaps TRBD1 (5 bases). Trimming shortened V by 3 bases and J by 4 bases, and 9 bases separated the two germline ends. This CDR3 comprises 13 residues. CDR1 GTSNPN and CDR2 SVGIG come from the germline V gene (reference sequence). The CDR3 sequence is CAWRGQSTGELFF. The CDR3 DNA reads as TGTGCCTGGAGGGGGCAGAGCACCGGGGAGCTGTTTTTT.

This chain uses TRBV10-1 with TRBJ2-7, with D maybe TRBD1 (5 bases). Trimming removed 3 bases from V and 0 bases from J, with 9 bases in between. CDR3 length: 14 residues. CDR1 WNHNN and CDR2 SYGVQD come from the germline V gene (reference sequence). CDR3 DNA: TGCGCCAGCAGTGAACTCCAGGGCTCCTACGAGCAGTACTTC. Protein sequence: CASSELQGSYEQYF.

There are a few counts of this clone. This chain connects TRBV4-3 to TRBJ2-2; 9 bases line up with TRBD1. CDR3 size: 16 residues. With 2 bases clipped from V and 7 bases from J, the junction kept 8 bases outside the gene matches. Germline V gene data show CDR1 as LGHNA and CDR2 as YSLEER. As DNA, the CDR3 is TGCGCCAGCAGCCAAAAGGGGGACAGGGTTCACGGGGAGCTGTTTTTT. Residues: CASSQKGDRVHGELFF.

The V and J genes are TRBV2 and TRBJ1-1; TRBD1 matches at 7 bases. V was pared by 4 bases and J by 0 bases, with 14 bases of the junction left unmatched. Germline-derived CDR1 and CDR2 are SNHLY and FYNNEI. CDR3 length: 18 residues. The CDR3 loop reads CASSGDRAPTLMNTEAFF. The DNA for the CDR3 is TGTGCCAGCAGTGGCGACAGGGCCCCCACCCTTATGAACACTGAAGCTTTCTTT. Looking up the rest from reference TRBV2 and TRBJ1-1 gives the full variable domain: EPEVTQTPSHQVTQMGQEVILRCVPISNHLYFYWYRQILGQKVEFLVSFYNNEISEKSEIFDDQFSVERPDGSNFTLKIRSTKLEDSAMYFCASSGDRAPTLMNTEAFFGQGTRLTVV.

V gene TRBV2 combines with J gene TRBJ2-7, with D perhaps matching TRBD2 (7 bases). The CDR3 is 15 amino acids. Trimming left V 11 bases short and J 6 bases short, with 26 bases between. Looked up from germline, CDR1 is SNHLY and CDR2 is FYNNEI. The CDR3 region has the DNA TGTGCCGGTTCTTTAATCGGGGGGCCTCCTGGCGAGCAGTACTTC. It translates to CAGSLIGGPPGEQYF.

This chain links TRBV23-1 with TRBJ2-7; no clear D gene. TRBV23-1 belongs to the ORF category, with a function that is uncertain. V was clipped by 5 bases and J by 9 bases, with 20 bases between them. The CDR3 spans 14 residues. The CDR3 is CASSNWAANGGQYF. The CDR3 nucleotides read TGCGCCAGCAGTAATTGGGCCGCAAACGGTGGGCAGTACTTC.

This clone was detected once. This chain joins TRBV6-6 and TRBJ2-7; 12 nucleotides line up with TRBD1. This CDR3 is 13 amino acids long. Per the germline V gene, CDR1 is MNHNY and CDR2 is SVGAGI (reference sequence). The V gene end was trimmed by 11 bases and the J gene end by 3 bases; junction bases not matched to a gene: 5. The CDR3 loop reads CAGGTGGRYEQYF. CDR3 bases: TGTGCCGGGGGGACAGGGGGCCGCTACGAGCAGTACTTC.

This clone occurred once. The chain recombines TRBV6-5 with TRBJ1-5; D unclear. Deletions cut 6 bases from V and 0 bases from J, with 12 bases between. CDR1 is MNHEY, CDR2 SVGAGI, per germline. The CDR3 is 15 amino acids. The CDR3: CASRPEGYSNQPQHF. DNA of the CDR3: TGTGCCAGCAGGCCAGAGGGCTATAGCAATCAGCCCCAGCATTTT.

The V call is TRBV10-3, the J call TRBJ1-2, with 8 bases lining up with TRBD1. Per the germline V gene, CDR1 is ENHRY and CDR2 is SYGVKD. The ends lost 6 bases at V and 6 bases at J; junction bases unmatched: 3. There are 12 residues in the CDR3. The CDR3 loop reads CAISQGADGYTF. CDR3 DNA sequence: TGTGCCATCAGCCAGGGGGCGGATGGCTACACCTTC.

This clone was seen a few times. The V and J genes are TRBV7-9 and TRBJ2-7; D gene unclear. Germline V gene data show CDR1 as SEHNR and CDR2 as FQNEAQ (reference sequence). V gave up 1 base and J gave up 6 bases, with 13 bases separating them. The CDR3 length is 14 residues. The CDR3 sequence: CASSLEAFWSEQYF. CDR3 in DNA: TGTGCCAGCAGCTTAGAAGCGTTCTGGAGCGAGCAGTACTTC.

The J gene is TRBJ2-7, the V gene TRBV4-2, with 8 positions matching TRBD1. CDR3 length equals 17 residues. J lost 3 bases, V lost 3 bases, and 13 bases had no gene match. CDR1 LGHNA and CDR2 YNFKEQ come from the germline V gene. DNA for the CDR3: TGTGCCAGCAGCCAGTCTGAGGCGCCAGGGGGCCTCTACGAGCAGTACTTC. Translating it yields CASSQSEAPGGLYEQYF.

This clone was seen a few times. The CDR3 bases are TGTGCCAGCAGTTTCTCAGGGTCACACAACGAGCAGTACTTC. Translating it yields CASSFSGSHNEQYF. V usage is TRBV28 and J usage is TRBJ2-7, with TRBD1 as a possible D gene (5 bases). Germline assignment: CDR1 MDHEN and CDR2 SYDVKM. The CDR3 covers 14 residues. V lost 3 bases and J lost 5, with 14 bases in between. Full variable domain (missing parts from reference TRBV28 and TRBJ2-7): DVKVTQSSRYLVKRTGEKVFLECVQDMDHENMFWYRQDPGLGLRLIYFSYDVKMKEKGDIPEGYSVSREKKERFSLILESASTNQTSMYLCASSFSGSHNEQYFGPGTRLTVT.

V gene TRBV29-1 combines with J gene TRBJ2-3; weak D call: TRBD2 (6 bases). This CDR3 contains 11 residues. CDR1 and CDR2 (germline): SQVTM, ANQGSEA. V lost 3 bases, J lost 6 bases, and 7 bases lay in between. CDR3 region: CSVEEGDTQYF. The CDR3 bases are TGCAGCGTTGAGGAGGGGGATACGCAGTATTTT.

V is TRBV7-9 and J is TRBJ1-2, with D maybe TRBD1 (6 bases). CDR1 is SEHNR, CDR2 FQNEAQ, per germline (reference sequence). The CDR3 spans 16 residues. With 5 bases removed from V and 8 bases from J, the gap between germline ends came to 24 bases. The CDR3 region is CASSDIGGRARDGYTF. Written as DNA, the CDR3 is TGTGCCAGCAGCGACATAGGGGGGAGGGCACGGGACGGCTACACCTTC.

Concerning this clone: The junction differs from germline at one of its ends, possibly a read error. The V gene is TRBV27, the J gene TRBJ2-5; 11 nucleotides line up with TRBD1. Germline assignment: CDR1 MNHEY and CDR2 SMNVEV (reference sequence). CDR3 length equals 14 residues. The CDR3 DNA reads as TGTGCCAGCAGTGCAGGGACAGGGGGGGTGCCCCATCACTTC. This gives the protein CASSAGTGGVPHHF.

As for this clone: The same CDR3 arises from other DNA sequences in this sample as well. The chain carries TRBV5-1 and TRBJ2-3; 9 nucleotides agree with TRBD2. CDR1 is SGHRS, CDR2 YFSETQ, per germline. Trimming cost V 2 bases and J 6 bases; bases outside gene matches: 7. The CDR3 sequence is 15 residues long. The CDR3 sequence is CASSFSGSGGDTQYF. CDR3 in DNA: TGCGCCAGCAGCTTTTCAGGGAGCGGGGGGGATACGCAGTATTTT.